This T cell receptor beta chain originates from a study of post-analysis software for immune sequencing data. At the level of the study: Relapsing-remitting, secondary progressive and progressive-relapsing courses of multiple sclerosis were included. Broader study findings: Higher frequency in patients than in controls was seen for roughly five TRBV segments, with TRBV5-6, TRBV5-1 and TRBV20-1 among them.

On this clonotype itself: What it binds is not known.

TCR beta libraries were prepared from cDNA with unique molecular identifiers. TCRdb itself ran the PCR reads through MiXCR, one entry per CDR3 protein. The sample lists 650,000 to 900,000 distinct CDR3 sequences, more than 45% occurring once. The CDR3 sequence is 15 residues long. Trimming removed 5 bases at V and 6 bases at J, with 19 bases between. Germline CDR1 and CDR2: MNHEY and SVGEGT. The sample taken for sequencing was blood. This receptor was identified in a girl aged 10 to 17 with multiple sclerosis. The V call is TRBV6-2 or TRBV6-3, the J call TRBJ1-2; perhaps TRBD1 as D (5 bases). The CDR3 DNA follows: TGTGCCAGCAGTCCCACGTTGAGAGGGGCTAATGGCTACACCTTC. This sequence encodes CASSPTLRGANGYTF.